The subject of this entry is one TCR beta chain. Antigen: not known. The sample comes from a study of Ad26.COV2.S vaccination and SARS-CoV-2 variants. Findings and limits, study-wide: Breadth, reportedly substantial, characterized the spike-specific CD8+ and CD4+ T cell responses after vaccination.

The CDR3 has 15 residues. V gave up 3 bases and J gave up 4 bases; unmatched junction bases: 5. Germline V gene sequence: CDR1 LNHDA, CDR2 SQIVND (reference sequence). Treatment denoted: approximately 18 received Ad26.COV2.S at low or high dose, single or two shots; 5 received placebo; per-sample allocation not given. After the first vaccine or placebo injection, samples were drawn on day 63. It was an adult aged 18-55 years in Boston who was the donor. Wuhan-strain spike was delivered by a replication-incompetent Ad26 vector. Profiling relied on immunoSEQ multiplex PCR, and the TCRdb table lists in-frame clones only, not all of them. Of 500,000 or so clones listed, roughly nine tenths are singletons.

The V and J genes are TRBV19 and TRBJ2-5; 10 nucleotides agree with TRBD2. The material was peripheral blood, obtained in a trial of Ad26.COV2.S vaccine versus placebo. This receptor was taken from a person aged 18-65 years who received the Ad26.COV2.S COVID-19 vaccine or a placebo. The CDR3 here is CASSIGTSVLETQYF. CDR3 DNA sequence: TGTGCCAGTAGTATTGGGACTAGCGTACTAGAGACCCAGTACTTC.